The T cell receptor beta chain described here comes from a study of radiation and T cells in renal cell carcinoma. Sequenced by immunoSEQ multiplex PCR; TCRdb stores in-frame clones only, minus some. Here the sample spans about 130,000 clones, about four fifths being singletons. Germline CDR1 SGHRS, CDR2 YFSETQ. Trimming left V 4 bases short and J 6 bases short, with 18 bases between. The CDR3 spans 15 residues. Time point noted: blood 2 weeks post-SBRT. Treatment meaning: 15 Gy SBRT to primary tumor, nephrectomy 4 weeks later. The chain joins TRBV5-1 to TRBJ2-3; a possible D gene is TRBD1 (6 bases). Sequences were derived from blood, sampled from a patient whose treatment included radiotherapy and nephrectomy. This TCR derives from a man aged 45-65 years with renal cell carcinoma. The CDR3 spells CASSQQTGGSDTQYF. The CDR3 DNA sequence: TGCGCCAGCAGCCAACAGACAGGAGGCTCTGATACGCAGTATTTT.